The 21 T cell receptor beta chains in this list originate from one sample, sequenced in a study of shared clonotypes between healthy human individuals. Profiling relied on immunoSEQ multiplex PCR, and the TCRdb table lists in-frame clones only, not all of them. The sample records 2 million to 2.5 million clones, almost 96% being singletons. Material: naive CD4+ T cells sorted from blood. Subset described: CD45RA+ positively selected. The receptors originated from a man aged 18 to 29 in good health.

The CDR3 spells CASSQGRRHSGLAGGETQYF. The CDR3 DNA follows: TGCGCCAGCAGCCAAGGGAGACGGCATTCGGGACTAGCGGGAGGTGAGACCCAGTACTTC. The chain carries TRBV4-3 and TRBJ2-5; 15 bases match TRBD2. The junction had 14 bases not matched to a gene; V was cut back by 1 base and J by 5 bases. Germline V gene lookup returns CDR1 LGHNA and CDR2 YSLEER. The CDR3 totals 20 residues.

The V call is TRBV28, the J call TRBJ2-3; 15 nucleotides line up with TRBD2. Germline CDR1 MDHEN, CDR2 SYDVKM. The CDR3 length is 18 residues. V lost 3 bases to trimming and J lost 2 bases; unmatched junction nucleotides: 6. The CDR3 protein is CASSFPGLAGGLTDTQYF. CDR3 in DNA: TGTGCCAGCAGTTTCCCGGGACTAGCGGGGGGTCTCACAGATACGCAGTATTTT.

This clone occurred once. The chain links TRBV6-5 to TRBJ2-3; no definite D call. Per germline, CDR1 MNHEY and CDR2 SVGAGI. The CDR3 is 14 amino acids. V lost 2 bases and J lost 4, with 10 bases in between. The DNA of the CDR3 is TGTGCCAGCAGTTACGGGGTAGGCGCAGATACGCAGTATTTT. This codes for CASSYGVGADTQYF.

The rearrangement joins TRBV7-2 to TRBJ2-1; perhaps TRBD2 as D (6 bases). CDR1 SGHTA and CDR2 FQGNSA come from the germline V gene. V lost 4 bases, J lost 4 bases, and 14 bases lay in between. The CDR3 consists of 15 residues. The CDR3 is CASSSPGLSYNEQFF. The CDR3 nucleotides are TGTGCCAGCAGCTCACCGGGACTCTCTTACAATGAGCAGTTCTTC.

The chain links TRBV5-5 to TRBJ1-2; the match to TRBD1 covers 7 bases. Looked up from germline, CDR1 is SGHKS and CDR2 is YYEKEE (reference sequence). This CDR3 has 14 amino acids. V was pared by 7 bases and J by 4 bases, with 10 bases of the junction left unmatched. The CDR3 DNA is TGTGCCAGCGACCCCACAGGGGCCTCCTATGGCTACACCTTC. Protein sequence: CASDPTGASYGYTF. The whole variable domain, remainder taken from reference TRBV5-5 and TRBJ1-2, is DAGVTQSPTHLIKTRGQQVTLRCSPISGHKSVSWYQQVLGQGPQFIFQYYEKEERGRGNFPDRFSARQFPNYSSELNVNALLLGDSALYLCASDPTGASYGYTFGSGTRLTVV.

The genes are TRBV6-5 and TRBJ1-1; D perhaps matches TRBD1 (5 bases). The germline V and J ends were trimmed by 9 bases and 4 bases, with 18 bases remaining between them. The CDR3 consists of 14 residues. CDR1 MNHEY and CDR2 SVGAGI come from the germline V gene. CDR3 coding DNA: TGTGCCAGTGGAGCAGTTCATAGGGGCACTGAAGCTTTCTTT. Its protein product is CASGAVHRGTEAFF.

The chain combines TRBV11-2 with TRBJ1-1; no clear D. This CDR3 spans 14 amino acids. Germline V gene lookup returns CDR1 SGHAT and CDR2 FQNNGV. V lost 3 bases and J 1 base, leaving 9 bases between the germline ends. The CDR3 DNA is TGTGCCAGCAGCTTTCCCGGGAAGAACACTGAAGCTTTCTTT. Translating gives CASSFPGKNTEAFF.

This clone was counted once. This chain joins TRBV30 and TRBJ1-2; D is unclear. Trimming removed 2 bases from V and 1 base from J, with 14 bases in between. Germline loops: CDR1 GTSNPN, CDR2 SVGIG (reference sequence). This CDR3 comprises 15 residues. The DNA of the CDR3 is TGTGCCTGGAGTCGTTCTTTGACATTTAACTATGGCTACACCTTC. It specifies CAWSRSLTFNYGYTF.

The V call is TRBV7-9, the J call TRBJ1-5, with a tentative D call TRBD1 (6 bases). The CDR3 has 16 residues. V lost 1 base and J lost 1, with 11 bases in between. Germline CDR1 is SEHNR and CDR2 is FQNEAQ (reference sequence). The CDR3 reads CASSLGTVESNQPQHF. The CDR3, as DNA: TGTGCCAGCAGCTTAGGGACAGTTGAGAGCAATCAGCCCCAGCATTTT.

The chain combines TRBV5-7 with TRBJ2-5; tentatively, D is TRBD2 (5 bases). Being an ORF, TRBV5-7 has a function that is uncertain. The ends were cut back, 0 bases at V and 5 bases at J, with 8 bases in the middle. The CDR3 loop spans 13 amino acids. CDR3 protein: CASSLGGKETQYF. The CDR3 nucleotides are TGTGCCAGCAGCTTGGGAGGGAAGGAGACCCAGTACTTC.

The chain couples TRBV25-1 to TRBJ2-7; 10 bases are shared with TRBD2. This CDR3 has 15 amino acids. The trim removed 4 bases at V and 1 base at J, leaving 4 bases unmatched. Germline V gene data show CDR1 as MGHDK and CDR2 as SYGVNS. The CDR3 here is CASSGGLAVSYEQYF. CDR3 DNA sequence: TGTGCCAGCAGTGGTGGACTAGCGGTATCCTACGAGCAGTACTTC.

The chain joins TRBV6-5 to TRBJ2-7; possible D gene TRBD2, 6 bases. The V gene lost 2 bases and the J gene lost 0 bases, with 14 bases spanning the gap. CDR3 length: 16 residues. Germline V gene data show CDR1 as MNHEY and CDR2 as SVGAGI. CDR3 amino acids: CASSYGGTESSYEQYF. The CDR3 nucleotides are TGTGCCAGCAGTTACGGAGGGACGGAGAGCTCCTACGAGCAGTACTTC.

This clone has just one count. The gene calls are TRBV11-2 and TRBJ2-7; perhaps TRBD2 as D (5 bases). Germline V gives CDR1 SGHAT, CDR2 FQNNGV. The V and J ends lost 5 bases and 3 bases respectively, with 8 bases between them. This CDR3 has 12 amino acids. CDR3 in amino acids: CASSPRVYEQYF. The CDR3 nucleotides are TGTGCCAGCAGCCCGAGGGTCTACGAGCAGTACTTC.

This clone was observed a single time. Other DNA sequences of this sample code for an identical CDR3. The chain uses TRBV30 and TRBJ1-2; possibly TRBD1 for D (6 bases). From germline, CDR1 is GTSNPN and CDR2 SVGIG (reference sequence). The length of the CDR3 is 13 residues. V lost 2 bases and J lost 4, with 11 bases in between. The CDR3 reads CAWSPTGLYGYTF. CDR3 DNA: TGTGCCTGGAGTCCAACAGGGCTCTATGGCTACACCTTC.

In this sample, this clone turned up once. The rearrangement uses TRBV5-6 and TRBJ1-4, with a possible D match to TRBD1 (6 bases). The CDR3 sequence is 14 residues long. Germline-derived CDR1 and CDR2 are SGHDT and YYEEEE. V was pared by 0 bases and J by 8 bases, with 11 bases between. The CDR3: CASSLGRRGEKLFF. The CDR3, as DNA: TGTGCCAGCAGCTTGGGGCGGAGGGGGGAAAAACTGTTTTTT.

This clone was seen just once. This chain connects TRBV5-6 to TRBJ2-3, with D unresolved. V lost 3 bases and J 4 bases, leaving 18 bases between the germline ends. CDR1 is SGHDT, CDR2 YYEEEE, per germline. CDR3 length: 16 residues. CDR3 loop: CASSSPVRLFSDTQYF. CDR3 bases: TGTGCCAGCAGCTCACCCGTTCGGCTTTTTTCAGATACGCAGTATTTT.

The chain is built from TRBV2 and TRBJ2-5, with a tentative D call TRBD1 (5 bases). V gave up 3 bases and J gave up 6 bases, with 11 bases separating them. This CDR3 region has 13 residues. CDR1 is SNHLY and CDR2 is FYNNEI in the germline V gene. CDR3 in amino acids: CASSDQGGQTQYF. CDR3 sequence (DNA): TGTGCCAGCAGTGACCAGGGTGGTCAGACCCAGTACTTC.

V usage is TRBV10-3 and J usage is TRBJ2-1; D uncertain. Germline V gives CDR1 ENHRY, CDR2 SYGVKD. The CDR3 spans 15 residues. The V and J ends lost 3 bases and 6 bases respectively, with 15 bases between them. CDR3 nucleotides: TGTGCCATCAGTGACGGTACCTCAACCGCCAATGAGCAGTTCTTC. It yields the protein CAISDGTSTANEQFF.

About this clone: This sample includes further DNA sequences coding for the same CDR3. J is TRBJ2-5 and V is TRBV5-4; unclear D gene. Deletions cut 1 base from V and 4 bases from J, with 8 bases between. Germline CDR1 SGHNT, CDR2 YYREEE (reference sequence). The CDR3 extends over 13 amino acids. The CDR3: CASSLTGGETQYF. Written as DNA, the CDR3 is TGTGCCAGCAGCTTGACGGGCGGAGAGACCCAGTACTTC. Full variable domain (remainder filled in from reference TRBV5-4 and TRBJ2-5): ETGVTQSPTHLIKTRGQQVTLRCSSQSGHNTVSWYQQALGQGPQFIFQYYREEENGRGNFPPRFSGLQFPNYSSELNVNALELDDSALYLCASSLTGGETQYFGPGTRLLVL.

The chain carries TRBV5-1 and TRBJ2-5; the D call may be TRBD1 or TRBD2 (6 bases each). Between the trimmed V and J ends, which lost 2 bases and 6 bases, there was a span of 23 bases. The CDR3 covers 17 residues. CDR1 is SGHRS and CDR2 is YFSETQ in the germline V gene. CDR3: CASSFWGAGSPSKTQYF. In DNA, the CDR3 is TGCGCCAGCAGCTTTTGGGGGGCCGGATCCCCTTCAAAGACCCAGTACTTC.

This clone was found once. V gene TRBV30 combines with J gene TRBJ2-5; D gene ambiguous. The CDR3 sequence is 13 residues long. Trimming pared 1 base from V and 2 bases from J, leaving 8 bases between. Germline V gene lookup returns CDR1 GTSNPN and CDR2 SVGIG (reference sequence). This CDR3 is CAWSGLFQETQYF. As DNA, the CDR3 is TGTGCCTGGAGTGGGCTTTTTCAAGAGACCCAGTACTTC.